The T cell receptor beta chain under discussion was sequenced for a study of OX40 agonist ivuxolimab in advanced cancers. Whole-study findings and limits: Clonal expansion in partial responders at 0.1-3.0 mg/kg ranked among the lowest.

Notes on this clone: Antigen unknown.

If patients had autoimmune disease history or systemic immunosuppression, they were excluded. With baseline, cycle 4 day 1, and cycle 7 day 1 as timepoints, blood was sampled. The CDR3 loop spans 14 amino acids. Trimming took 6 bases from V and 3 from J, leaving 13 bases between them. Germline V CDR1 and CDR2: LNHDA, SQIVND (reference sequence). The method was immunoSEQ multiplex PCR; TCRdb's version includes in-frame clones alone and lacks a portion of them. The table lists 50,000 to 65,000 clones, around nine tenths of them singletons. The receptor was isolated from an adult with an advanced solid tumor such as melanoma, head and neck, liver or kidney cancer. V and J are TRBV19 and TRBJ2-3; tentative D call: TRBD1 (6 bases). The starting material was CD4+ or CD8+ T cells sorted from blood, obtained in a trial of the OX40 agonist ivuxolimab. The CDR3 coding sequence is TGTGCCAGTAGGAAGGGGGTGGGGACAGATACGCAGTATTTT. Translated, it gives CASRKGVGTDTQYF.